This TCR beta chain appears in the sequencing data of a study of cytomegalovirus exposure and HLA in healthy donors. Of note for this clone: Its antigen is unknown.

This CDR3 contains 16 residues. Germline loops: CDR1 SGHTA, CDR2 FQGNSA. V was pared by 5 bases and J by 0 bases, with 14 bases between. General study findings and limits: Per a prior analysis, the majority of TCR beta V segments were productive roughly 90% or roughly 30% of the time. Other equally common chains were less clonally expanded than HLA-associated TCR beta chains, a later analysis showed. The presence/absence work took it that sequencing depth was about the same across donors.

Both 60 Vbeta primers and 13 Jbeta primers went into the PCR. Original processing methods: Tens of millions of unique TCR beta chains, 9 million to 12 million shared, were counted in a later analysis. Libraries were prepared by immunoSEQ multiplex PCR; TCRdb keeps only in-frame clonotypes and omits some of them. V and J calls plus clone size are reproduced from that table; the DNA served to infer D and trimming. Of about 180,000 clones in the sample, roughly three quarters were seen once. Sequencing used PBMCs. The chain combines TRBV7-2 with TRBJ1-3; the D gene is possibly TRBD1 (5 bases). The TCR was taken from a male donor in good health and CMV-seronegative. CDR3 loop: CASSIAQGFSGNTIYF. DNA of the CDR3: TGTGCCAGCAGCATCGCCCAGGGATTCTCTGGAAACACCATATATTTT.